These 13 T cell receptor beta chains originate from one sample sequenced in a study of cytomegalovirus exposure and HLA in healthy donors. Assay: immunoSEQ multiplex PCR; the TCRdb copy retains only in-frame clones and omits some. The sample holds 250,000 or so clones, over 75% seen once. The sequenced sample consisted of PBMCs. The receptors derive from a young man in good health and CMV-seropositive.

The rearrangement joins TRBV5-4 to TRBJ1-2; TRBD1 aligns across 8 bases. Germline V gene lookup returns CDR1 SGHNT and CDR2 YYREEE (reference sequence). The CDR3 is 13 residues long. J was trimmed by 7 bases and V by 4 bases; bases with no gene match: 6. DNA for the CDR3: TGTGCCAGCAGCACACAGGGGGTGATTGGCTACACCTTC. Its protein product is CASSTQGVIGYTF.

This clone was seen a single time. The chain uses TRBV5-1 and TRBJ1-2, with D possibly matching TRBD1 (5 bases). CDR1 and CDR2 (germline): SGHRS, YFSETQ. This CDR3 is 14 amino acids long. V was shortened by 0 bases and J by 5 bases, with 11 bases between the two germline ends. The CDR3 protein is CASSLGQYEYGYTF. DNA of the CDR3: TGCGCCAGCAGCTTGGGACAGTATGAATATGGCTACACCTTC. Together with reference TRBV5-1 and TRBJ1-2, the CDR3 gives the full variable domain: KAGVTQTPRYLIKTRGQQVTLSCSPISGHRSVSWYQQTPGQGLQFLFEYFSETQRNKGNFPGRFSGRQFSNSRSEMNVSTLELGDSALYLCASSLGQYEYGYTFGSGTRLTVV.

The rearrangement joins TRBV5-1 to TRBJ1-5; D is unresolved. This CDR3 spans 18 amino acids. The germline V and J ends were trimmed by 1 base and 1 base, with 18 bases remaining between them. In germline, CDR1 is SGHRS, CDR2 YFSETQ. The CDR3 nucleotides are TGCGCCAGCAGCTTGCTGGGTCCCGACCGACAAAGCAATCAGCCCCAGCATTTT. Encoded protein: CASSLLGPDRQSNQPQHF. Full variable domain (rest looked up from reference TRBV5-1 and TRBJ1-5): KAGVTQTPRYLIKTRGQQVTLSCSPISGHRSVSWYQQTPGQGLQFLFEYFSETQRNKGNFPGRFSGRQFSNSRSEMNVSTLELGDSALYLCASSLLGPDRQSNQPQHFGDGTRLSIL.

V usage is TRBV7-2 and J usage is TRBJ2-6; D gene ambiguous. Germline CDR1 and CDR2: SGHTA and FQGNSA. The CDR3 totals 16 residues. V was cut by 5 bases and J by 0 bases, with 11 bases left in between. CDR3 region: CASSRSRSSGANVLTF. The CDR3 nucleotides read TGTGCCAGCAGCCGTTCAAGGAGCTCTGGGGCCAACGTCCTGACTTTC.

The rearrangement links TRBV14 to TRBJ2-7; D may match TRBD1 or TRBD2 (6 bases each). Germline lookup yields CDR1 SGHDN and CDR2 FVKESK. Trimming shortened V by 5 bases and J by 1 base, and 18 bases separated the two germline ends. The CDR3 contains 16 residues. CDR3 sequence: CASSSKTGRWSYEQYF. DNA of the CDR3: TGTGCCAGCAGCAGCAAAACAGGGAGGTGGTCCTACGAGCAGTACTTC.

The J gene is TRBJ2-7, the V gene TRBV7-9, with D uncertain. Between the trimmed V and J ends, which lost 3 bases and 5 bases, there was a span of 8 bases. The CDR3 has 12 residues. The germline CDR1 and CDR2 sequences are SEHNR and FQNEAQ (reference sequence). The CDR3 spells CASSLGRNEQYF. The CDR3 region has the DNA TGTGCCAGCAGCTTGGGCCGGAACGAGCAGTACTTC.

The chain uses TRBV28 and TRBJ2-7; 12 positions match TRBD1. The J segment lost 5 bases and the V segment lost 6 bases, leaving 11 bases of the junction unmatched. Germline CDR1 is MDHEN and CDR2 is SYDVKM. The CDR3 length is 16 residues. CDR3 region: CASSQRAGQGADEQYF. The CDR3 nucleotides read TGTGCCAGCAGCCAGAGGGCGGGACAGGGGGCCGACGAGCAGTACTTC.

The chain is built from TRBV28 and TRBJ1-2; unclear D gene. Trimming removed 5 bases from V and 3 bases from J, with 19 bases in between. This CDR3 comprises 16 residues. From germline, CDR1 is MDHEN and CDR2 SYDVKM. As DNA, the CDR3 is TGTGCCAGCAGTCCTCCCCCATTTCAGGCGTACTATGGCTACACCTTC. Protein product: CASSPPPFQAYYGYTF.

The CDR3 DNA is TGCGCCAGCAGCCCCTACCCGGGGGCCAAGTATGGCTACACCTTC. Amino acid sequence: CASSPYPGAKYGYTF. The rearrangement links TRBV5-1 to TRBJ1-2; a possible D gene is TRBD1 (6 bases). CDR3 length equals 15 residues. The germline V gene encodes CDR1 SGHRS and CDR2 YFSETQ. V dropped 4 bases and J dropped 5 bases, with 18 bases sitting between them.

The chain carries TRBV5-5 and TRBJ1-5; 7 bases align to TRBD1. This CDR3 is built from 15 residues. V lost 4 bases to trimming and J lost 8 bases; unmatched junction nucleotides: 12. CDR1 is SGHKS and CDR2 is YYEKEE in the germline V gene (reference sequence). CDR3 in amino acids: CASSHSTGVSEPQHF. The DNA for the CDR3 is TGTGCCAGCAGCCACAGTACAGGGGTATCTGAGCCCCAGCATTTT.

DNA for the CDR3: TGTGCCAGCAGTGACCTACTAGCGCCAACGCTAAATGAGCAGTTCTTC. Translated, it gives CASSDLLAPTLNEQFF. The J gene is TRBJ2-1, the V gene TRBV2; 7 bases match TRBD2. The ends lost 3 bases at V and 7 bases at J; junction bases unmatched: 12. Per germline, CDR1 SNHLY and CDR2 FYNNEI. The CDR3 sequence is 16 residues long.

This sequence joins TRBV15 and TRBJ2-7, with 7 nucleotides matching TRBD1. The CDR3 contains 15 residues. Germline CDR1 and CDR2: LNHNV and YYDKDF (reference sequence). V lost 4 bases, J lost 5 bases, and 11 bases stayed unmatched. The CDR3 is CATSTGFDRAHEQYF. The CDR3 coding sequence is TGTGCCACCAGCACGGGCTTTGACAGGGCCCACGAGCAGTACTTC.

V usage is TRBV10-3 and J usage is TRBJ1-1, with 7 bases matching TRBD1. Germline CDR1 ENHRY, CDR2 SYGVKD. V was pared by 6 bases and J by 1 base, with 2 bases of the junction left unmatched. The CDR3 has 13 residues. DNA for the CDR3: TGTGCCATCAGGGGGGACAGGAACACTGAAGCTTTCTTT. As protein: CAIRGDRNTEAFF.